This passage covers 17 T cell receptor beta chains from one sample sequenced in a study of T cell changes during pregnancy in multiple sclerosis. Libraries were prepared by immunoSEQ multiplex PCR; TCRdb keeps only in-frame clonotypes and omits some of them. The table includes around 80,000 clones, about 91% detected once. The sample was peripheral blood, taken before pregnancy. These receptors were collected from a female donor with multiple sclerosis, enrolled in a pregnancy study.

The V and J genes are TRBV15 and TRBJ1-1, with unresolved D. This CDR3 has 15 residues. V lost 5 bases and J lost 5, with 18 bases in between. The germline V gene encodes CDR1 LNHNV and CDR2 YYDKDF (reference sequence). As DNA, the CDR3 is TGTGCCACCAGCCCGACTGTGGAGGGTGGGACTGAAGCTTTCTTT. Amino acids: CATSPTVEGGTEAFF.

The gene calls are TRBV5-1 and TRBJ2-5; 8 bases are a match to TRBD1. CDR3 length: 14 residues. The ends lost 3 bases at V and 7 bases at J; junction bases unmatched: 8. The germline V gene has CDR1 SGHRS and CDR2 YFSETQ. The CDR3 DNA is TGCGCCAGCAGCTCGACAGGGGATGGGGTGACCCAGTACTTC. This translates into CASSSTGDGVTQYF.

CDR3 region: CASSPWTGGSNQPQHF. The CDR3 DNA reads TGTGCCAGCAGCCCATGGACAGGGGGTAGCAATCAGCCCCAGCATTTT. V gene TRBV4-2 combines with J gene TRBJ1-5; 10 bases agree with TRBD1. CDR1 is LGHNA, CDR2 YNFKEQ, per germline. This CDR3 is built from 16 residues. V lost 4 bases to trimming and J lost 0 bases; unmatched junction nucleotides: 3.

On this clone: Germline and junction disagree at one end, which may indicate a read error. The rearrangement links TRBV5-1 to TRBJ2-7; D perhaps matches TRBD1 (6 bases). CDR1 is SGHRS and CDR2 is YFSETQ in the germline V gene. This CDR3 is 16 amino acids long. The CDR3 protein is CASNLGMTGRSYEQYF. Here the CDR3 DNA reads TGCGCCAGCAACTTGGGTATGACAGGCCGCTCCTACGAGCAGTACTTC.

This rearrangement joins TRBV5-1 to TRBJ2-5; weak D call: TRBD1 (6 bases). The CDR3 runs to 13 residues. Trimming cost V 6 bases and J 1 base, with 10 bases left between them. CDR1 and CDR2 (germline): SGHRS, YFSETQ. CDR3 sequence: CASTLGGQETQYF. In DNA form, the CDR3 reads TGCGCCAGCACCCTAGGGGGCCAAGAGACCCAGTACTTC.

The rearrangement links TRBV27 to TRBJ2-1; 11 bases are a match to TRBD2. Germline CDR1 MNHEY, CDR2 SMNVEV (reference sequence). V trimming: 4 bases; J trimming: 1 base; junction bases outside the gene matches: 9. The CDR3 contains 18 residues. The CDR3 DNA follows: TGTGCCAGCAGTTCGCGAAGCCCTAGCGGGAGGTCCTACAATGAGCAGTTCTTC. This encodes CASSSRSPSGRSYNEQFF.

The V call is TRBV25-1, the J call TRBJ1-4, with 10 bases fitting TRBD1. The ends lost 2 bases at V and 7 bases at J; junction bases unmatched: 4. This CDR3 comprises 15 residues. CDR1 is MGHDK and CDR2 is SYGVNS in the germline V gene. CDR3 nucleotides: TGTGCCAGCAGTGAAGGGACAGGGGTTGGTGAAAAACTGTTTTTT. Residues: CASSEGTGVGEKLFF.

This chain links TRBV5-1 with TRBJ1-2; 8 bases are shared with TRBD1. The CDR3 loop spans 15 amino acids. Germline-derived CDR1 and CDR2 are SGHRS and YFSETQ. The V and J ends lost 4 bases and 6 bases, in that order; junction bases with no gene match: 11. The CDR3 bases are TGCGCCAGCAGCCGACCCCCTCGGACAGGGCATGGCTACACCTTC. Its protein product is CASSRPPRTGHGYTF.

This clone was detected only once. The chain is built from TRBV6-1 and TRBJ1-4; TRBD1 matches at 7 bases. The junction had 14 bases not matched to a gene; V was cut back by 8 bases and J by 8 bases. CDR3 size: 15 residues. Germline V gene data show CDR1 as MNHNS and CDR2 as SASEGT. CDR3 sequence reads: CASEFNRGGVEKLFF. In nucleotides, the CDR3 is TGTGCCAGCGAATTTAACAGGGGCGGTGTCGAAAAACTGTTTTTT.

The rearrangement joins TRBV4-3 to TRBJ1-3; 7 bases align to TRBD1. Per germline, CDR1 LGHNA and CDR2 YSLEER. Trimming took 1 base from V and 1 from J; bases not matched to a gene: 1. CDR3 length equals 15 residues. The CDR3 DNA reads TGCGCCAGCAGCCAAGGGACAGGTTCTGGAAACACCATATATTTT. It translates to CASSQGTGSGNTIYF.

V usage is TRBV2 and J usage is TRBJ2-2, with D maybe TRBD2 (6 bases). Germline V gives CDR1 SNHLY, CDR2 FYNNEI. The CDR3 extends over 18 amino acids. Trimming removed 7 bases at V and 6 bases at J, with 27 bases between. CDR3 sequence: CASTVWGLDIGWAGELFF. CDR3 bases: TGTGCCAGCACCGTTTGGGGACTCGATATAGGATGGGCCGGGGAGCTGTTTTTT.

This sequence joins TRBV6-1 and TRBJ2-7; D unclear. Trimming removed 2 bases at V and 1 base at J, with 9 bases between. Germline CDR1 MNHNS, CDR2 SASEGT. CDR3 length: 14 residues. Written as DNA, the CDR3 is TGTGCCAGCAGTGAACAACGGAGATCCTACGAGCAGTACTTC. It translates to CASSEQRRSYEQYF.

The chain uses TRBV28 and TRBJ2-7, with D possibly matching TRBD2 (5 bases). Between the trimmed V and J ends, which lost 4 bases and 6 bases, there was a span of 10 bases. Germline CDR1 and CDR2: MDHEN and SYDVKM. The CDR3 spans 12 residues. DNA for the CDR3: TGTGCCAGCAGTTCGGACTTGCCCGAGCAGTACTTC. Protein product: CASSSDLPEQYF.

This chain links TRBV30 with TRBJ2-5; D may be TRBD1 (6 bases). V lost 4 bases and J 4 bases, leaving 13 bases between the germline ends. The CDR3 contains 13 residues. Per germline, CDR1 GTSNPN and CDR2 SVGIG (reference sequence). CDR3 DNA sequence: TGTGCCTGGAATGGACAGACAGGAGAGACCCAGTACTTC. Translating it yields CAWNGQTGETQYF.

The table lists this clone with a count of one. The V and J genes are TRBV11-2 and TRBJ2-2, with a tentative D call TRBD1 (6 bases). Trimming cost V 5 bases and J 1 base, with 8 bases left between them. In germline, CDR1 is SGHAT, CDR2 FQNNGV. The CDR3 contains 14 residues. Written as DNA, the CDR3 is TGTGCCAGCAGCCGCAGGGGGAACACCGGGGAGCTGTTTTTT. Translated, it gives CASSRRGNTGELFF.

This sequence joins TRBV18 and TRBJ2-3, with 12 bases aligning to TRBD2. Germline V gene sequence: CDR1 KGHSH, CDR2 LQKENI. V dropped 6 bases and J dropped 2; count of bases not matched to a gene: 3. The CDR3 has 15 amino acids. The CDR3 region has the DNA TGTGCCAGCTCCGGACTAGCGGGGAACACAGATACGCAGTATTTT. Translating gives CASSGLAGNTDTQYF.

As to this clone: An end of the junction does not agree with germline; a read error may underlie this. The chain joins TRBV7-7 to TRBJ2-1; the D gene is possibly TRBD1 (6 bases). Germline V gene lookup returns CDR1 SSHAT and CDR2 FNYEAQ (reference sequence). The CDR3 runs to 14 residues. Here the CDR3 DNA reads TGTGCTAGCAGCGCACAGGGACGGACGGGTGAGCAGTTCTTC. Amino acids: CASSAQGRTGEQFF. Based on the CDR3 plus reference TRBV7-7 and TRBJ2-1, the full variable domain is GAGVSQSPRYKVTKRGQDVTLRCDPISSHATLYWYQQALGQGPEFLTYFNYEAQPDKSGLPSDRFSAERPEGSISTLTIQRTEQRDSAMYRCASSAQGRTGEQFFGPGTRLTVL.